This TCR beta chain was identified in a study of blood T cells in healthy people across ages. With a J-beta primer mix and a sample-barcoded 5' primer, a second PCR ran roughly 6 to 11 cycles. Carrying 12 random nucleotides, a template-switch adaptor labeled each individual cDNA molecule. One entry per CDR3 protein, called by TCRdb with MiXCR from the 5' RACE reads. Altogether approximately 690,000 distinct CDR3 sequences are present, 58% being singletons, with the ten largest covering over 30%. This clonotype has just a few counts. No antigen is known for it. Study findings and constraints: A roughly linear age-dependent decrease characterized TCR beta diversity per million T cells. Estimates of total diversity, which came from one million sequenced T cells, were considered to be underestimates.

V lost 1 base and J lost 9, with 6 bases in between. The CDR3 runs 11 residues. This TCR came from a man between 60 and 75 years old in good health. The chain couples TRBV12-3 or TRBV12-4 to TRBJ2-5, with D possibly TRBD1 on 5 matching bases. Sequencing was performed on blood. The CDR3, as DNA: TGTGCCAGCAGTTTAGAACAGGCCCAGTACTTC. Amino acids: CASSLEQAQYF.